These 29 T cell receptor beta chains originate from one sample sequenced in a study of cytomegalovirus exposure and HLA in healthy donors. Both 60 Vbeta primers and 13 Jbeta primers went into the PCR. Some clones are missing from TCRdb's copy, which holds only in-frame ones; the method was immunoSEQ multiplex PCR. The profile shows over 150,000 clones, about 80% of them singletons. The sample consisted of PBMCs. These receptors originate from a man aged 40-49 years in good health and CMV-seronegative.

As for this clone: This specimen includes other DNA sequences encoding the same CDR3. This chain connects TRBV28 to TRBJ2-2; D is perhaps TRBD2 (5 bases). V was clipped by 4 bases and J by 5 bases, with 5 bases between them. Germline V gives CDR1 MDHEN, CDR2 SYDVKM. This CDR3 is built from 12 residues. The chain's CDR3 is CASSSGTGELFF. The CDR3 nucleotides read TGTGCCAGCAGTTCGGGAACCGGGGAGCTGTTTTTT.

This clone was found a few times. The CDR3 DNA follows: TGTGCCAGTAGTATCGGGACTACCCGTCAAGAGACCCAGTACTTC. This translates into CASSIGTTRQETQYF. The chain uses TRBV19 and TRBJ2-5; 7 bases align to TRBD2. The CDR3 has 15 residues. The ends lost 3 bases at V and 2 bases at J; junction bases unmatched: 6. Germline CDR1 is LNHDA and CDR2 is SQIVND (reference sequence).

This clone was recorded only once. This sequence joins TRBV27 and TRBJ2-7; tentatively, D is TRBD1 (5 bases). The CDR3 totals 16 residues. From germline, CDR1 is MNHEY and CDR2 SMNVEV (reference sequence). Trimming pared 6 bases from V and 1 base from J, leaving 19 bases between. For the CDR3, the DNA is TGTGCCAGCAGCAGGTCACAGCTAGGGGCTTCCTACGAGCAGTACTTC. This codes for CASSRSQLGASYEQYF.

This clone was observed a handful of times. The CDR3 sequence: CASSKGDRGGEETQYF. CDR3 nucleotides: TGTGCCAGCAGTAAAGGGGACAGGGGTGGGGAAGAGACCCAGTACTTC. This chain joins TRBV28 and TRBJ2-5; 10 bases fit TRBD1. Germline V gene data show CDR1 as MDHEN and CDR2 as SYDVKM. The CDR3 has 16 residues. Trimming cost V 5 bases and J 3 bases; bases outside gene matches: 9. Supplemented by reference TRBV28 and TRBJ2-5, the full variable domain reads DVKVTQSSRYLVKRTGEKVFLECVQDMDHENMFWYRQDPGLGLRLIYFSYDVKMKEKGDIPEGYSVSREKKERFSLILESASTNQTSMYLCASSKGDRGGEETQYFGPGTRLLVL.

The rearrangement joins TRBV7-8 to TRBJ2-4, with 8 bases that match TRBD2. The germline gives CDR1 SGHVS, CDR2 FQNEAQ. The V and J ends lost 6 bases and 4 bases, in that order; junction bases with no gene match: 5. The CDR3 extends over 14 amino acids. The CDR3 region has the DNA TGTGCCAGCAGTTCTACGGGAGGGAAAAACATTCAGTACTTC. It encodes CASSSTGGKNIQYF. Filled out from reference TRBV7-8 and TRBJ2-4, the complete variable domain reads GAGVSQSPRYKVAKRGQDVALRCDPISGHVSLFWYQQALGQGPEFLTYFQNEAQLDKSGLPSDRFFAERPEGSVSTLKIQRTQQEDSAVYLCASSSTGGKNIQYFGAGTRLSVL.

The V call is TRBV11-3, the J call TRBJ2-1; 12 nucleotides agree with TRBD2. CDR3 length equals 16 residues. CDR1 and CDR2 (germline): SGHNT, YENEEA. Unmatched junction bases numbered 3, after V lost 0 bases and J lost 6 bases. CDR3 loop: CASSLEGTSGSNEQFF. The CDR3 coding sequence is TGTGCCAGCAGCTTAGAGGGGACTAGCGGGTCCAATGAGCAGTTCTTC.

The chain carries TRBV6-5 and TRBJ2-7, with D perhaps TRBD1 (5 bases). The CDR3 is made up of 14 amino acids. Germline V CDR1 and CDR2: MNHEY, SVGAGI. V shed 0 bases and J shed 5 bases, with 11 bases lying between them. In nucleotides, the CDR3 is TGTGCCAGCAGTTACTCGCCAGGGCTTAACGAGCAGTACTTC. Protein product: CASSYSPGLNEQYF.

The chain joins TRBV2 to TRBJ2-5; a weak D match, TRBD1 (6 bases). The DNA end is more similar to TRBJ2-7, so the J call may be wrong. Germline V gene lookup returns CDR1 SNHLY and CDR2 FYNNEI. The CDR3 has 12 amino acids. CDR3 DNA sequence: TGTGCCAGCCGGACAGAGGCCTACGAGCAGTACTTC. As protein: CASRTEAYEQYF.

This clone was seen a few times. V is TRBV27 and J is TRBJ2-4; 11 nucleotides agree with TRBD2. Germline CDR1 is MNHEY and CDR2 is SMNVEV (reference sequence). The CDR3 is 16 residues long. J gave up 1 base and V 5 bases, and 4 bases lay outside the gene matches. CDR3 region: CASSPLAGAAKNIQYF. CDR3 nucleotides: TGTGCCAGCAGTCCACTAGCGGGGGCGGCCAAAAACATTCAGTACTTC.

V is TRBV11-3 and J is TRBJ2-7; possible D gene TRBD1, 5 bases. V lost 4 bases and J lost 4, with 8 bases in between. CDR1 SGHNT and CDR2 YENEEA come from the germline V gene. This CDR3 region has 12 residues. The CDR3 DNA is TGTGCCAGCAGCTCTCAGGGTTACGAGCAGTACTTC. Protein product: CASSSQGYEQYF.

The gene calls are TRBV19 and TRBJ2-1, with 9 bases identical to TRBD2. Germline CDR1 and CDR2: LNHDA and SQIVND (reference sequence). The J segment lost 10 bases and the V segment lost 5 bases, leaving 12 bases of the junction unmatched. The CDR3 contains 15 residues. For the CDR3, the DNA is TGTGCCAGTAGTCTGCGGACTAGCGCTAACAGGGAGCAGTTCTTC. As protein: CASSLRTSANREQFF. Full variable domain (remainder filled in from reference TRBV19 and TRBJ2-1): DGGITQSPKYLFRKEGQNVTLSCEQNLNHDAMYWYRQDPGQGLRLIYYSQIVNDFQKGDIAEGYSVSREKKESFPLTVTSAQKNPTAFYLCASSLRTSANREQFFGPGTRLTVL.

This clone was detected only a few times. As DNA, the CDR3 is TGTGCCAGCAATATCGGGAGCGGAAACACCATATATTTT. It translates to CASNIGSGNTIYF. The chain links TRBV6-1 to TRBJ1-3; D call uncertain. The V end was cut by 7 bases, the J end by 4 bases, with 11 bases between. The germline V gene has CDR1 MNHNS and CDR2 SASEGT. The CDR3 covers 13 residues.

The chain uses TRBV6-6 and TRBJ2-7; D gene uncertain. The CDR3 contains 14 residues. Per the germline V gene, CDR1 is MNHNY and CDR2 is SVGAGI (reference sequence). V lost 0 bases to trimming and J lost 6 bases, with 12 bases between them. The CDR3 loop is CASSYSTETSEQYF. The CDR3 coding sequence is TGTGCCAGCAGTTACTCGACTGAGACCTCCGAGCAGTACTTC.

J is TRBJ2-5 and V is TRBV29-1, with 11 bases aligning to TRBD2. The CDR3 contains 15 residues. Germline CDR1 reads SQVTM; CDR2 reads ANQGSEA. Trimming took 4 bases from V and 4 from J; bases not matched to a gene: 8. The CDR3, as DNA: TGCAGCGTTGTTGGTCTAGCGGGAGGTTCAGAGACCCAGTACTTC. It translates to CSVVGLAGGSETQYF.

This sequence joins TRBV25-1 and TRBJ2-7, with D perhaps TRBD2 (6 bases). The germline V gene has CDR1 MGHDK and CDR2 SYGVNS. Trimming took 3 bases from V and 0 from J, leaving 9 bases between them. CDR3 size: 14 residues. The CDR3 DNA reads TGTGCCAGCAGTGATCGGGGGTACTCCTACGAGCAGTACTTC. Translated: CASSDRGYSYEQYF.

CDR3 residues: CASSPRDRGSRSYEQYF. The DNA for the CDR3 is TGCGCCAGCAGTCCCCGGGACAGGGGTTCCCGGTCCTACGAGCAGTACTTC. The V call is TRBV5-1, the J call TRBJ2-7; the match to TRBD1 covers 10 bases. Germline V gene sequence: CDR1 SGHRS, CDR2 YFSETQ. The CDR3 loop spans 17 amino acids. V lost 5 bases and J lost 1; bases outside the gene matches: 12.

The V call is TRBV19, the J call TRBJ2-7, with TRBD1 matching 8 bases. This CDR3 is built from 15 residues. Germline V gives CDR1 LNHDA, CDR2 SQIVND (reference sequence). V was pared by 5 bases and J by 2 bases, with 8 bases of the junction left unmatched. The CDR3 here is CASSRNGQGAYEQYF. Here the CDR3 DNA reads TGTGCCAGTAGTCGAAACGGACAGGGCGCCTACGAGCAGTACTTC. The variable domain in full, completed from reference TRBV19 and TRBJ2-7, reads DGGITQSPKYLFRKEGQNVTLSCEQNLNHDAMYWYRQDPGQGLRLIYYSQIVNDFQKGDIAEGYSVSREKKESFPLTVTSAQKNPTAFYLCASSRNGQGAYEQYFGPGTRLTVT.

The chain recombines TRBV29-1 with TRBJ2-5, with TRBD2 matching over 8 bases. J was trimmed by 4 bases and V by 0 bases; bases with no gene match: 19. The germline CDR1 and CDR2 sequences are SQVTM and ANQGSEA. The length of the CDR3 is 19 residues. CDR3 nucleotides: TGCAGCGTTGAAGACCATATGCGGACAGAGGGACTAGTTGGAGAGACCCAGTACTTC. Translating it yields CSVEDHMRTEGLVGETQYF.

A few counts support this clone. The rearrangement links TRBV6-5 to TRBJ1-5; 8 bases match TRBD1. The junction had 2 bases not matched to a gene; V was cut back by 4 bases and J by 6 bases. Germline lookup yields CDR1 MNHEY and CDR2 SVGAGI. The CDR3 spans 13 residues. In DNA form, the CDR3 reads TGTGCCAGCAGTTCACAGGGGGGTCAGCCCCAGCATTTT. Its protein product is CASSSQGGQPQHF.

The chain is built from TRBV25-1 and TRBJ2-7; D uncertain. Trimming took off 4 bases at V and 6 bases at J, with 7 bases between the two ends. From germline, CDR1 is MGHDK and CDR2 SYGVNS. The CDR3 has 11 amino acids. CDR3 nucleotides: TGTGCCAGCAGTGTATTGCGCGAGCAGTACTTC. This encodes CASSVLREQYF.

The rearrangement joins TRBV29-1 to TRBJ2-5, with D hard to call. This CDR3 has 10 amino acids. Germline CDR1 SQVTM, CDR2 ANQGSEA. V was clipped by 7 bases and J by 5 bases, with 8 bases between them. The CDR3 nucleotides read TGCAGCGCCTTGAGGGAGACCCAGTACTTC. Its protein product is CSALRETQYF.

A remark on this clone: One junction end does not reproduce the germline sequence, and a read error may be involved. V gene TRBV28 combines with J gene TRBJ2-3; D is possibly TRBD2 (6 bases). CDR1 and CDR2 (germline): MDHEN, SYDVKM. This CDR3 region has 13 residues. The CDR3 loop is CAGREAGTDTQYF. The CDR3 DNA is TGTGCCGGCAGGGAGGCGGGAACGGATACGCAGTATTTT.

The J gene is TRBJ2-2, the V gene TRBV6-4, with D possibly TRBD1 on 5 matching bases. Trimming took 4 bases from V and 6 from J, leaving 9 bases between them. The CDR3 runs to 13 residues. The germline V gene encodes CDR1 MRHNA and CDR2 SNTAGT. The chain's CDR3 is CASSVEGAGELFF. The CDR3 nucleotides read TGTGCCAGCAGTGTTGAAGGGGCCGGGGAGCTGTTTTTT.

This chain links TRBV7-2 with TRBJ2-1; TRBD2 matches 8 bases. Looked up from germline, CDR1 is SGHTA and CDR2 is FQGNSA. Trimming at V came to 4 bases and at J to 15 bases, leaving 11 bases not matched to a gene. This CDR3 is built from 13 residues. In nucleotides, the CDR3 is TGTGCCAGCAGCTCAACAGCGGGAGTAAGGCCGTTCTTC. Protein sequence: CASSSTAGVRPFF. Full variable domain (outside the CDR3, taken from reference TRBV7-2 and TRBJ2-1): GAGVSQSPSNKVTEKGKDVELRCDPISGHTALYWYRQSLGQGLEFLIYFQGNSAPDKSGLPSDRFSAERTGGSVSTLTIQRTQQEDSAVYLCASSSTAGVRPFFGPGTRLTVL.

The genes are TRBV27 and TRBJ1-2, with 7 bases matching TRBD1. The CDR3 totals 15 residues. Per germline, CDR1 MNHEY and CDR2 SMNVEV (reference sequence). V lost 3 bases to trimming and J lost 0 bases; unmatched junction nucleotides: 4. The CDR3 coding sequence is TGTGCCAGCAGTTTTTCCGGGACAGCTAACTATGGCTACACCTTC. It encodes CASSFSGTANYGYTF.

This chain links TRBV28 with TRBJ2-1; 9 bases align to TRBD2. This CDR3 has 16 residues. J gave up 4 bases and V 5 bases, and 9 bases lay outside the gene matches. Germline loops: CDR1 MDHEN, CDR2 SYDVKM. The CDR3 is CASSQEIAGDYNEQFF. CDR3 bases: TGTGCCAGCAGTCAAGAAATAGCGGGGGATTACAATGAGCAGTTCTTC. Complete variable domain (other parts from reference TRBV28 and TRBJ2-1): DVKVTQSSRYLVKRTGEKVFLECVQDMDHENMFWYRQDPGLGLRLIYFSYDVKMKEKGDIPEGYSVSREKKERFSLILESASTNQTSMYLCASSQEIAGDYNEQFFGPGTRLTVL.

The table lists this clone with a few counts. This sequence joins TRBV5-4 and TRBJ2-3, with 12 bases aligning to TRBD2. The ends lost 3 bases at V and 0 bases at J; junction bases unmatched: 5. CDR3 length equals 17 residues. Germline CDR1 is SGHNT and CDR2 is YYREEE (reference sequence). CDR3 amino acids: CASSSMTSGGSTDTQYF. CDR3 bases: TGTGCCAGCAGCTCGATGACTAGCGGGGGAAGCACAGATACGCAGTATTTT.

The rearrangement links TRBV5-1 to TRBJ2-7; 8 nucleotides line up with TRBD1. The CDR3 spans 15 residues. V lost 0 bases, J lost 4 bases, and 6 bases stayed unmatched. Germline CDR1 and CDR2: SGHRS and YFSETQ. The DNA for the CDR3 is TGCGCCAGCAGCTTGGGGCAGGGGGCTTCGTACGAGCAGTACTTC. Translating gives CASSLGQGASYEQYF.

This clone came up once. The chain links TRBV14 to TRBJ2-7; D is possibly TRBD2 (5 bases). Germline CDR1 SGHDN, CDR2 FVKESK. Trimming cost V 0 bases and J 7 bases, with 16 bases left between them. The CDR3 is made up of 15 amino acids. CDR3 sequence (DNA): TGTGCCAGCAGCCAAGATCCTAGCCCCGGTCTGGAGCAGTACTTC. It is translated as CASSQDPSPGLEQYF.